This is a list of T cell receptor beta chains from one sample in a study of T cells after yellow fever vaccination. Each CDR3 protein is one row after TCRdb ran MiXCR on the 5' RACE reads. This table has 300,000 to 400,000 distinct CDR3 sequences, approximately 4% appearing once. This sample comprised PBMCs, obtained 5 days after the yellow fever booster vaccination. All receptors derive from a man between 18 and 29 years old who received the YFV17D yellow fever vaccine. Each CDR3 is given with its conserved first and last residue. A D gene is named only where the DNA matches it firmly. Clone size is not always given. Where it is, it says once, few, many or a class for expanded clones.

v_gene	d_gene	j_gene	abundance	CDR3aa	CDR3nt
TRBV2	NA	TRBJ2-5	NA	CASSESPSQETQYF	TGTGCCAGCAGTGAAAGTCCTTCGCAAGAGACCCAGTACTTC
TRBV5-1	NA	TRBJ2-7	many	CASDGGAISYEQYF	TGCGCCAGCGATGGCGGGGCCATCTCCTACGAGCAGTACTTC
TRBV12-3/TRBV12-4	TRBD2	TRBJ2-5	few	CASSSASGGDQETQYF	TGTGCCAGCAGCTCGGCTAGCGGGGGGGATCAAGAGACCCAGTACTTC
TRBV7-2	NA	TRBJ1-3	NA	CASSRDTASGNTIYF	TGTGCCAGCAGCCGGGACACGGCCTCTGGAAACACCATATATTTT
TRBV5-1	NA	TRBJ1-5	few	CASSLNPGQPQHF	TGCGCCAGCAGCTTGAATCCCGGTCAGCCCCAGCATTTT
TRBV6-2/TRBV6-3	TRBD2	TRBJ2-7	few	CASSYPGGPYEQYF	TGTGCCAGCAGTTACCCGGGGGGGCCGTACGAGCAGTACTTC
TRBV12-3/TRBV12-4	TRBD1	TRBJ1-1	few	CASSFAKGQGAFF	TGTGCCAGCAGTTTTGCAAAAGGACAGGGAGCTTTCTTT
TRBV3-1	TRBD1	TRBJ2-7	NA	CASSQEGRQGEQYF	TGTGCCAGCAGCCAAGAAGGGAGACAGGGCGAGCAGTACTTC
TRBV6-5	TRBD1	TRBJ1-2	many	CASSVTGRHYGYTF	TGTGCCAGCAGTGTGACAGGGCGCCACTATGGCTACACCTTC
TRBV20-1	TRBD2	TRBJ2-3	NA	CSASSRTSGGLSTDTQYF	TGCAGTGCTAGTTCCCGGACTAGCGGGGGGCTTAGCACAGATACGCAGTATTTT
TRBV2	TRBD1	TRBJ1-4	many	CASNPGTGTEKLFF	TGTGCCAGCAACCCCGGGACAGGGACTGAAAAACTGTTTTTT
TRBV7-2	TRBD2	TRBJ2-5	NA	CASSSLGRGYETQYF	TGTGCCAGCAGCTCCCTCGGGAGGGGTTACGAGACCCAGTACTTC
TRBV7-6	NA	TRBJ2-1	many	CASSPQGGSYNEQFF	TGTGCCAGCAGCCCCCAGGGGGGCTCCTACAATGAGCAGTTCTTC
TRBV5-1	NA	TRBJ2-2	many	CASSSAVRAGNTGELFF	TGCGCCAGCAGCTCCGCAGTTCGTGCGGGGAACACCGGGGAGCTGTTTTTT
TRBV7-3	NA	TRBJ2-5	few	CASSLEPGAWETQYF	TGTGCCAGCAGCTTGGAACCTGGGGCTTGGGAGACCCAGTACTTC
TRBV25-1	NA	TRBJ2-5	many	CASSDPKGKETQYF	TGTGCCAGCAGTGACCCCAAGGGGAAGGAGACCCAGTACTTC
TRBV7-2	TRBD2	TRBJ2-3	few	CASSSRPLAGTDTQYF	TGTGCCAGCAGTTCCCGACCACTAGCGGGGACAGATACGCAGTATTTT
TRBV21-1	NA	TRBJ1-2	few	CASSKGGRVGGYTF	TGTGCCAGCAGCAAAGGAGGCAGGGTGGGCGGCTACACCTTC
TRBV7-2	NA	TRBJ2-1	few	CASSLAKPSRDEQFF	TGTGCCAGCAGCTTAGCGAAGCCCAGCAGGGATGAGCAGTTCTTC
TRBV4-1	NA	TRBJ2-6	few	CASSRDAGATLYYSGANVLTF	TGCGCCAGCAGCCGAGATGCAGGGGCTACACTCTATTACTCTGGGGCCAACGTCCTGACTTTC
TRBV19	NA	TRBJ1-1	NA	CASKHRSQTRNTEAFF	TGTGCCAGTAAACACAGGTCCCAGACCAGGAACACTGAAGCTTTCTTT
TRBV25-1	NA	TRBJ2-7	NA	CASSDPRTFAYEQYF	TGTGCCAGCAGCGACCCTAGGACATTTGCCTACGAGCAGTACTTC
TRBV15	NA	TRBJ1-2	many	CATSRAGFNYGYTF	TGTGCCACCAGCAGAGCCGGCTTTAACTATGGCTACACCTTC
TRBV18	TRBD2	TRBJ2-5	few	CASSPGTSGRRQETQYF	TGTGCCAGCTCACCTGGGACTAGCGGGCGCAGACAAGAGACCCAGTACTTC
TRBV7-2	NA	TRBJ1-3	few	CASSFSNPPSGNTIYF	TGTGCCAGCAGCTTTTCCAATCCGCCCTCTGGAAACACCATATATTTT
TRBV20-1	NA	TRBJ1-1	few	CSAKQGLAEAFF	TGCAGTGCAAAACAGGGTTTGGCTGAAGCTTTCTTT
TRBV5-1	TRBD1	TRBJ2-7	few	CASSLRTGGDEQYF	TGCGCCAGCAGCCTCCGGACAGGGGGCGACGAGCAGTACTTC
TRBV23-1	NA	TRBJ2-4	NA	CASSQGQSQNIQYF	TGCGCCAGCAGTCAAGGGCAGTCACAAAACATTCAGTACTTC
TRBV20-1	NA	TRBJ1-3	few	CSARVLATGNTIYF	TGCAGTGCTAGAGTTTTGGCGACTGGAAACACCATATATTTT
TRBV20-1	NA	TRBJ1-4	few	CSASWAGPQELFF	TGCAGTGCTAGCTGGGCAGGGCCCCAGGAACTGTTTTTT
TRBV4-3	NA	TRBJ1-1	many	CASSQDSTSGRAFF	TGCGCCAGCAGCCAAGATTCGACCTCCGGTCGGGCTTTCTTT
TRBV12-3/TRBV12-4	TRBD1	TRBJ1-1	few	CASRRDSTEAFF	TGTGCCAGCAGAAGGGACAGCACTGAAGCTTTCTTT
TRBV11-3	NA	TRBJ2-1	NA	CASSLGEGGGAGDEQFF	TGTGCCAGCAGCTTAGGGGAAGGAGGGGGGGCCGGAGATGAGCAGTTCTTC
TRBV7-2	TRBD2	TRBJ2-3	NA	CASSLSGGTTDTQYF	TGTGCCAGCAGCCTTAGCGGGGGAACCACAGATACGCAGTATTTT
TRBV24-1	TRBD1	TRBJ1-5	NA	CATAGGAGQPQHF	TGTGCCACGGCAGGGGGCGCGGGACAGCCCCAGCATTTT
TRBV7-8	TRBD2	TRBJ2-7	few	CASSPGTSQFGEQYF	TGTGCCAGCAGCCCAGGGACTAGTCAGTTTGGCGAGCAGTACTTC
TRBV4-2	TRBD1	TRBJ1-2	few	CASSQDRAGQGHYGYTF	TGTGCCAGCAGCCAAGATAGGGCGGGACAGGGGCACTATGGCTACACCTTC
TRBV5-1	NA	TRBJ2-3	many	CASSSSGTLRAAQYF	TGCGCCAGCAGCTCCTCCGGGACTCTACGCGCGGCGCAGTATTTT
TRBV7-8	NA	TRBJ1-2	few	CASSLVGAWGYGYTF	TGTGCCAGCAGCTTAGTTGGGGCTTGGGGCTATGGCTACACCTTC
TRBV7-9	TRBD1	TRBJ1-2	few	CASSFGTGKYGYTF	TGTGCCAGCAGCTTTGGGACAGGGAAGTATGGCTACACCTTC
TRBV20-1	NA	TRBJ2-1	many	CSARRKSSYNEQFF	TGCAGTGCCCGTCGAAAAAGCTCCTACAATGAGCAGTTCTTC
TRBV6-5	NA	TRBJ2-3	NA	CASSYGLRTDTQYF	TGTGCCAGCAGTTACGGGCTGCGCACAGATACGCAGTATTTT
TRBV4-2	NA	TRBJ2-3	few	CASSQGKGAAESTDTQYF	TGTGCCAGCAGCCAAGGAAAAGGGGCGGCGGAGTCCACAGATACGCAGTATTTT
TRBV15	NA	TRBJ1-6	NA	CATSMVSSTLHF	TGTGCCACCAGCATGGTGTCCAGCACCCTCCACTTT
TRBV4-3	TRBD1	TRBJ1-4	NA	CASSRLTGRREKLFF	TGCGCCAGCAGCCGCCTGACAGGGAGAAGGGAAAAACTGTTTTTT
TRBV18	NA	TRBJ1-1	many	CASSPSGQSRGAFF	TGTGCCAGCTCACCGTCGGGGCAGTCAAGGGGAGCTTTCTTT
TRBV12-5	NA	TRBJ2-2	few	CASGQHLSGQNTGELFF	TGTGCTAGTGGTCAACACCTCTCGGGACAAAACACCGGGGAGCTGTTTTTT
TRBV28	TRBD1	TRBJ1-3	few	CASSYPTTTGDGNTIYF	TGTGCCAGCAGTTACCCAACCACGACAGGGGACGGAAACACCATATATTTT
TRBV27	NA	TRBJ1-2	NA	CASSLSAGAGYGYTF	TGTGCCAGCAGTTTATCGGCGGGGGCTGGCTATGGCTACACCTTC
TRBV6-5	NA	TRBJ2-2	many	CASGGRANTGELFF	TGTGCCAGTGGGGGAAGAGCGAACACCGGGGAGCTGTTTTTT